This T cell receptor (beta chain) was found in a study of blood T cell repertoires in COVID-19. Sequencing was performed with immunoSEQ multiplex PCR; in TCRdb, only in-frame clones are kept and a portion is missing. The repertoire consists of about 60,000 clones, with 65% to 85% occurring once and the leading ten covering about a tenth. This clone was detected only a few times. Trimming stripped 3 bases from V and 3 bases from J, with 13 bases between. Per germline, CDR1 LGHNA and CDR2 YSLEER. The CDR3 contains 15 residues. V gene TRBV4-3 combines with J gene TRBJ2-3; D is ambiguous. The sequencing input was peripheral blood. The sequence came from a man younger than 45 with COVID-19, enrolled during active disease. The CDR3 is CASSQARYTTDTQYF. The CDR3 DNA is TGCGCCAGCAGCCAGGCGCGGTATACTACAGATACGCAGTATTTT.